The rows below give T cell receptor beta chains drawn from one sample of a study of blood T cells in healthy people across ages. Each CDR3 protein gets one entry after TCRdb re-called the 5' RACE reads with MiXCR. This table holds about 1.8 million distinct CDR3 sequences, roughly 50% found once. The sequenced sample consisted of blood. The source of these receptors is a woman in her thirties or forties in good health. The CDR3 runs from the conserved cysteine through the conserved F or W. The D gene is left open where the match is weak. Only some rows state a clone size, as once, few, many or a class for expanded clones.

V gene: TRBV27; J gene: TRBJ1-2; D gene: -; clone size: few; CDR3 DNA: TGTGCCAGCAGGTTGCTGGGGGCAAACTATGGCTACACCTTC; CDR3 protein: CASRLLGANYGYTF
V gene: TRBV6-2/TRBV6-3; J gene: TRBJ2-7; D gene: -; clone size: -; CDR3 DNA: TGTGCCAGCAGCGGACATCTCTACGAGCAGTACTTC; CDR3 protein: CASSGHLYEQYF
V gene: TRBV4-1; J gene: TRBJ2-4; D gene: -; clone size: -; CDR3 DNA: TGCGCCAGCAGCCAAGATCGAGCAAGCATTCAGTACTTC; CDR3 protein: CASSQDRASIQYF
V gene: TRBV20-1; J gene: TRBJ1-6; D gene: -; clone size: -; CDR3 DNA: TGCAGTGCTAATTGGCGGGACGTATCCCTCCACTTT; CDR3 protein: CSANWRDVSLHF
V gene: TRBV5-4; J gene: TRBJ2-5; D gene: TRBD2; clone size: -; CDR3 DNA: TGTGCCAGCAGCTCGGGGACTAGCGGGCGGAAAGAGACCCAGTACTTC; CDR3 protein: CASSSGTSGRKETQYF
V gene: TRBV6-5; J gene: TRBJ1-6; D gene: TRBD1; clone size: -; CDR3 DNA: TGTGCCAGCAGTTACCCTCGACAGGGGGCAGGGGGTAATTCACCCCTCCACTTT; CDR3 protein: CASSYPRQGAGGNSPLHF
V gene: TRBV6-6; J gene: TRBJ1-1; D gene: -; clone size: -; CDR3 DNA: TGTGCCAGCAGTAAAAGTATGGGGGACACTGAATCTTTCTTT; CDR3 protein: CASSKSMGDTESFF
V gene: TRBV6-5; J gene: TRBJ1-2; D gene: TRBD1; clone size: -; CDR3 DNA: TGTGCCAGCAGTTCTGACAGGGAGGGGGCCCTTGCCTATGGCTACACCTTC; CDR3 protein: CASSSDREGALAYGYTF
V gene: TRBV20-1; J gene: TRBJ2-7; D gene: -; clone size: many; CDR3 DNA: TGCAGTGCTAGCTCATCACAATACGAGCAGTACTTC; CDR3 protein: CSASSSQYEQYF
V gene: TRBV4-1; J gene: TRBJ2-5; D gene: -; clone size: -; CDR3 DNA: TGCGCCAGCAGCCAAGAGGTCGGGGTTGGCGGGGTCACCCAACGGGAGACCCAGTACTTC; CDR3 protein: CASSQEVGVGGVTQRETQYF
V gene: TRBV7-2; J gene: TRBJ2-5; D gene: TRBD2; clone size: -; CDR3 DNA: TGTGCCAGCAGCGCCCGACTAGCGGGGGGGTACCAAGAGACCCAGTACTTC; CDR3 protein: CASSARLAGGYQETQYF
V gene: TRBV20-1; J gene: TRBJ2-5; D gene: -; clone size: -; CDR3 DNA: TGCAGCCCCGAGGAGGAGGCGGAGACCCAGTACTTC; CDR3 protein: CSPEEEAETQYF
V gene: TRBV4-3; J gene: TRBJ1-2; D gene: -; clone size: -; CDR3 DNA: TGCGCCAGCAGCCAAGACCCCGGGGGGAGGAACTATGGCTACACCTTC; CDR3 protein: CASSQDPGGRNYGYTF
V gene: TRBV20-1; J gene: TRBJ1-5; D gene: TRBD1; clone size: -; CDR3 DNA: TGCAGTGCTAAGGGACAGGATCAGTTCGCCAATCAGCCCCAGCATTTT; CDR3 protein: CSAKGQDQFANQPQHF
V gene: TRBV12-3/TRBV12-4; J gene: TRBJ1-6; D gene: TRBD1; clone size: few; CDR3 DNA: TGTGCCAGCAGCTATGCCGGGACAGGGAATTATAATTCACCCCTCCACTTT; CDR3 protein: CASSYAGTGNYNSPLHF
V gene: TRBV24-1; J gene: TRBJ2-1; D gene: -; clone size: -; CDR3 DNA: TGTGCCACCGACAACAACCGCGGAGAGCAGTTCTTC; CDR3 protein: CATDNNRGEQFF
V gene: TRBV20-1; J gene: TRBJ2-1; D gene: -; clone size: few; CDR3 DNA: TGCAGTGCTAGGCCTACAGGGATCACCTACAATGAGCAGTTCTTC; CDR3 protein: CSARPTGITYNEQFF
V gene: TRBV9; J gene: TRBJ1-6; D gene: -; clone size: -; CDR3 DNA: TGTGCCAGCAGCGTAGGGGACGGCGTCTCCTTTACCCTCCACTTT; CDR3 protein: CASSVGDGVSFTLHF
V gene: TRBV6-1; J gene: TRBJ2-7; D gene: -; clone size: -; CDR3 DNA: TGTGCCAGCAGTGACTTAGGCAGGTCCTCCTACGAGCAGTACTTC; CDR3 protein: CASSDLGRSSYEQYF
V gene: TRBV4-3; J gene: TRBJ2-2; D gene: TRBD2; clone size: -; CDR3 DNA: TGCGCCAGCAGCCAAGATCTGGCGGGGGGGCCGAGCGGGGAGCTGTTTTTT; CDR3 protein: CASSQDLAGGPSGELFF